The rows below give T cell receptor beta chains drawn from one sample of a study of cytomegalovirus exposure and HLA in healthy donors. Generated by immunoSEQ multiplex PCR, the TCRdb table keeps only in-frame clones and is missing some. The data contain around 130,000 clones, around 85% of them singletons. Sample: PBMCs. The source of these receptors is a woman between 25 and 40 years old in good health and CMV-seronegative. Each CDR3 is given with its conserved first and last residue. Size is stated for part of the rows, as once, few or many counts, or as a class when the clone is expanded.

CDR3 protein	V gene	J gene	clone size
CASSFGSGEPQHF	TRBV5-4	TRBJ1-5	-
CASQDRTTTNEKLFF	TRBV2	TRBJ1-4	once
CASSESTGYAGELFF	TRBV10-1	TRBJ2-2	-
CASIAGTGISSGANVLTF	TRBV2	TRBJ2-6	-
CASSPAGQSSNQPQHF	TRBV18	TRBJ1-5	-
CASSDPRRRSSYEQYF	TRBV2	TRBJ2-7	once
CASSGGVSYEQYF	TRBV5-4	TRBJ2-7	-
CASSTWTGAYNEQFF	TRBV13	TRBJ2-1	-
CASSLGQGHNYGYTF	TRBV7-9	TRBJ1-2	-
CASGLVPTGELMNTEAFF	TRBV12-5	TRBJ1-1	-
CSATGVNEQFF	TRBV20-1	TRBJ2-1	-
CAIRAQGAGNGYTF	TRBV10-3	TRBJ1-2	-
CASSSRGPRTDTQYF	TRBV7-2	TRBJ2-3	-
CASSVSPGQGAYGYTF	TRBV9	TRBJ1-2	-
CAWSTLGGSYEQYF	TRBV30	TRBJ2-7	once
CASSHEGDRDGYTF	TRBV6-1	TRBJ1-2	-
CASSEFSSGNTIYF	TRBV5-1	TRBJ1-3	-
CASSEVSGLPPEDTQYF	TRBV2	TRBJ2-3	-
CASSPGTGGPGELFF	TRBV5-4	TRBJ2-2	-
CASSTLGQGGSGYTF	TRBV19	TRBJ1-2	-
CASSLTGQLQETQYF	TRBV7-2	TRBJ2-5	-
CASSPSITSGGNTGELFF	TRBV7-2	TRBJ2-2	-
CASSRRGTEAFF	TRBV6-5	TRBJ1-1	-
CASSDSSGGSTDTQYF	TRBV6-4	TRBJ2-3	-
CASSQLPDTQYF	TRBV18	TRBJ2-3	-
CASSRGTGSTDTQYF	TRBV7-9	TRBJ2-3	-
CASSDEAGSYNEQFF	TRBV6-4	TRBJ2-1	-
CASQGAVAYEQYF	TRBV6-1	TRBJ2-7	-
CASSQVSSYEQYF	TRBV4-2	TRBJ2-7	few
CASSPVQGLNEAFF	TRBV5-6	TRBJ1-1	-
CASSRWERADTIYF	TRBV6-5	TRBJ1-3	-
CASSIVQGGNQPQHF	TRBV19	TRBJ1-5	-